This T cell receptor (beta chain) was documented in a study of blood T cell repertoires in COVID-19. Study details: Both acute and convalescent COVID-19 samples were obtained from the United States, Italy and Spain. The cDNA or gDNA used as material had been derived from T cells, B-cell-depleted T cells, or PBMCs.

CDR1 SEHNR and CDR2 FQNEAQ come from the germline V gene (reference sequence). V lost 6 bases and J lost 0, with 9 bases in between. The CDR3 has 13 residues. In the study's own analysis: Estimation of nucleated cell counts relied on the amplification of reference gene primers. Repertoires were generated with immunoSEQ multiplex PCR, while TCRdb's copy carries only in-frame clones and drops some. The DNA gave D and trimming, while V, J and clone size come from that table. The sample has 130,000 to 150,000 clones, approximately 80% seen once. The sequence came from an older woman with acute or convalescent COVID-19. The sample comprised peripheral blood. J is TRBJ2-7 and V is TRBV7-9; TRBD2 is a possible D gene (5 bases). CDR3 DNA sequence: TGTGCCAGCAGTCGTGGACTCTCCTACGAGCAGTACTTC. Translated, it gives CASSRGLSYEQYF.